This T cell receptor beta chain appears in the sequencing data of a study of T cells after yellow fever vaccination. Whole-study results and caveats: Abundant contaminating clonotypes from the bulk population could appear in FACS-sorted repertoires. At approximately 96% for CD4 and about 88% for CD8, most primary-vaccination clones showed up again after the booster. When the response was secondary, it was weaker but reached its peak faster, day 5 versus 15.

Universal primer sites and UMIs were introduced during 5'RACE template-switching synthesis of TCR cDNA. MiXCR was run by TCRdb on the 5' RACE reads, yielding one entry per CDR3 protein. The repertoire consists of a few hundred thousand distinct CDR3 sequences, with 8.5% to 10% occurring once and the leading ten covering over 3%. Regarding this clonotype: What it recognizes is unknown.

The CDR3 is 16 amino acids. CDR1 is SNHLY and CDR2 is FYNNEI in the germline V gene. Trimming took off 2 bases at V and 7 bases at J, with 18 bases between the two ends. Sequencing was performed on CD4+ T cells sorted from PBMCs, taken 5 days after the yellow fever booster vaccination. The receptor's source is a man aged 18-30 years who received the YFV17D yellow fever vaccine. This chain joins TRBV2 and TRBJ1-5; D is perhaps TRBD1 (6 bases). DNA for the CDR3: TGTGCCAGCAGTGAATTGGCAGGGGAGGCGGGCCAGCCCCAGCATTTT. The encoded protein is CASSELAGEAGQPQHF.